Listed below are T cell receptor beta chains from one sample, sequenced in a study of T cell responses to AZD1222 COVID-19 vaccine. TCRdb's copy holds only in-frame clones and misses some; the assay was immunoSEQ multiplex PCR. The repertoire holds about 64,000 clones, with just over 90% as singletons. The sequences come from peripheral blood, collected 28 days after the second dose of the MenACWY control vaccine. These TCRs come from an adult who received the MenACWY meningococcal vaccine as a control. The CDR3 runs from the conserved cysteine through the conserved F or W. A D gene is named only where the DNA matches it firmly. Clone size is not always given. Where it is, it says once, few, many or a class for expanded clones.

>TRBV7-9|TRBJ2-1|NA|TRBD2
CAGHPGGNEQFF
TGTGCCGGACACCCGGGAGGGAATGAGCAGTTCTTC
>TRBV6-1|TRBJ1-1|NA|NA
CASSEVHFEAFF
TGTGCCAGCAGTGAAGTGCATTTCGAAGCTTTCTTT
>TRBV19|TRBJ2-7|NA|TRBD1
CASSHMIGQGRYEQYF
TGTGCCAGTAGCCATATGATCGGACAGGGGCGATACGAGCAGTACTTC
>TRBV12-3/TRBV12-4|TRBJ1-6|once|NA
CASSLPQSPLHF
TGTGCCAGCAGTTTACCCCAATCACCCCTCCACTTT
>TRBV12-3/TRBV12-4|TRBJ1-1|NA|NA
CASSFGLEAFF
TGTGCCAGCAGTTTCGGCCTTGAAGCTTTCTTT
>TRBV27|TRBJ1-2|NA|NA
CASSGAGNYGYTF
TGTGCCAGCAGTGGGGCAGGCAACTATGGCTACACCTTC
>TRBV6-5|TRBJ1-1|NA|NA
CAAGEGVLTEAFF
TGTGCCGCGGGGGAAGGGGTTCTTACTGAAGCTTTCTTT
>TRBV7-9|TRBJ2-3|NA|NA
CASSPGLGTDTQYF
TGTGCCAGCAGCCCCGGACTTGGCACAGATACGCAGTATTTT
>TRBV11-2|TRBJ2-7|NA|TRBD2
CASTPRGGTAEEQYF
TGTGCCAGCACCCCCCGGGGGGGGACGGCAGAAGAGCAGTACTTC
>TRBV29-1|TRBJ1-2|NA|NA
CSVVESGEANYGYTF
TGCAGCGTTGTAGAGTCAGGAGAGGCCAACTATGGCTACACCTTC
>TRBV2|TRBJ2-5|NA|NA
CASQQDYQETQYF
TGTGCCAGCCAACAGGACTACCAAGAGACCCAGTACTTC
>TRBV18|TRBJ1-3|NA|NA
CASSPSELPGNTIYF
TGTGCCAGCTCACCCTCCGAGCTCCCAGGAAACACCATATATTTT
>TRBV6-2/TRBV6-3|TRBJ2-3|once|NA
CASSDVPPDRTDTQYF
TGTGCCAGCAGTGATGTCCCCCCCGACCGCACAGATACGCAGTATTTT
>TRBV6-5|TRBJ1-5|NA|NA
CASSGHLSNQPQHF
TGTGCCAGCAGCGGACACCTTAGCAATCAGCCCCAGCATTTT
>TRBV20-1|TRBJ2-5|NA|NA
CSAREGQYF
TGCAGTGCTAGAGAGGGCCAGTACTTC
>TRBV27|TRBJ2-7|NA|TRBD1
CASSLGQTLEEQYF
TGTGCCAGCAGCCTGGGACAGACCTTAGAGGAGCAGTACTTC
>TRBV12-3/TRBV12-4|TRBJ2-5|NA|NA
CASSFGTAETQYF
TGTGCCAGCAGTTTTGGGACGGCGGAGACCCAGTACTTC
>TRBV5-1|TRBJ2-1|NA|TRBD2
CASSLGGGSYNEQFF
TGCGCCAGCAGCTTGGGAGGCGGGAGCTACAATGAGCAGTTCTTC
>TRBV28|TRBJ1-4|NA|NA
CASSEPNEKLFF
TGTGCCAGCAGTGAACCAAATGAAAAACTGTTTTTT
>TRBV28|TRBJ1-6|NA|NA
CASIGRPFYNSPLHF
TGTGCCAGCATTGGGAGGCCCTTCTATAATTCACCCCTCCACTTT
>TRBV5-4|TRBJ2-5|NA|NA
CASSLVPWGAETQYF
TGTGCCAGCAGCTTGGTACCGTGGGGCGCAGAGACCCAGTACTTC
>TRBV7-7|TRBJ2-1|NA|NA
CASSLQGSGNEQFF
TGTGCCAGCAGCTTACAGGGGTCTGGGAATGAGCAGTTCTTC
>TRBV7-8|TRBJ2-1|NA|NA
CASSLAGRYNEQFF
TGTGCCAGCAGCTTAGCAGGCAGATACAATGAGCAGTTCTTC
>TRBV11-3|TRBJ2-5|NA|TRBD2
CASSSFPWTSGETQYF
TGTGCCAGCAGCTCTTTCCCATGGACTAGCGGGGAGACCCAGTACTTC
>TRBV6-5|TRBJ1-2|NA|NA
CASKSPDRNYGYTF
TGTGCCAGCAAATCCCCCGACAGAAACTATGGCTACACCTTC
>TRBV28|TRBJ1-1|NA|NA
CASQVYMENTEAFF
TGTGCCAGCCAAGTTTATATGGAGAACACTGAAGCTTTCTTT
>TRBV6-5|TRBJ1-1|NA|NA
CASSGATEEAFF
TGTGCCAGCAGCGGAGCCACGGAGGAAGCTTTCTTT
>TRBV18|TRBJ2-5|NA|TRBD2
CASSQGLAGETQYF
TGTGCCAGCTCACAGGGACTAGCGGGAGAGACCCAGTACTTC
>TRBV5-1|TRBJ2-5|NA|NA
CASMRNSQSETQYF
TGCGCCAGCATGAGGAACAGCCAGTCAGAGACCCAGTACTTC
>TRBV28|TRBJ1-6|once|NA
CASSLLAGTSNSPLHF
TGTGCCAGCAGTTTACTGGCCGGGACGTCTAATTCACCCCTCCACTTT
>TRBV5-5|TRBJ1-6|NA|NA
CASRYRDLYNSPLHF
TGTGCCAGCAGGTACAGGGACCTCTATAATTCACCCCTCCACTTT
>TRBV27|TRBJ2-5|NA|NA
CASSLKETQYF
TGTGCCAGCAGTCTGAAAGAGACCCAGTACTTC
>TRBV6-5|TRBJ2-2|NA|NA
CASYKSGYTGELFF
TGTGCCAGCTACAAAAGCGGGTACACCGGGGAGCTGTTTTTT
>TRBV10-3|TRBJ2-5|NA|NA
CAISESSGEETQYF
TGTGCCATCAGTGAGTCGAGTGGGGAAGAGACCCAGTACTTC
>TRBV27|TRBJ1-1|NA|NA
CASSGRTEAFF
TGTGCCTCCTCAGGAAGGACTGAAGCTTTCTTT
>TRBV29-1|TRBJ1-1|NA|TRBD1
CSARTGGDTEAFF
TGCAGCGCCCGGACAGGCGGGGACACTGAAGCTTTCTTT
>TRBV18|TRBJ2-7|NA|TRBD2
CASSPPAGAAYEQYF
TGTGCCAGCTCACCGCCGGCGGGAGCGGCCTACGAGCAGTACTTC
>TRBV2|TRBJ2-7|NA|NA
CASSAQNYEQYF
TGTGCCAGCAGTGCACAGAACTACGAGCAGTACTTC
>TRBV28|TRBJ2-7|NA|TRBD1
CASTSTGGGREYF
TGTGCCAGCACCTCGACAGGGGGGGGGAGAGAGTACTTC
>TRBV5-1|TRBJ2-7|NA|NA
CARQTSYEQYF
TGCGCCAGACAGACCTCCTACGAGCAGTACTTC
>TRBV10-3|TRBJ1-5|NA|TRBD1
CAIRERDSDYQPQHF
TGTGCCATCAGAGAAAGGGACAGCGACTATCAGCCCCAGCATTTT
>TRBV27|TRBJ1-2|NA|NA
CASSFGREYGYTF
TGTGCCAGCAGTTTCGGCAGGGAGTATGGCTACACCTTC
>TRBV6-6|TRBJ2-3|NA|TRBD1
CASSIPGTGTDTQYF
TGTGCCAGCAGTATACCCGGGACAGGCACAGATACGCAGTATTTT
>TRBV28|TRBJ1-2|NA|NA
CASSPRFNYGYTF
TGTGCCAGCAGTCCCCGATTTAACTATGGCTACACCTTC
>TRBV28|TRBJ1-5|NA|NA
CASSLIPRGRQPQHF
TGTGCCAGCAGTTTAATTCCGCGGGGCCGTCAGCCCCAGCATTTT
>TRBV6-5|TRBJ2-7|NA|TRBD1
CASAAGQAPVQYF
TGTGCCAGCGCCGCAGGACAGGCTCCCGTGCAGTACTTC
>TRBV11-2|TRBJ1-2|NA|NA
CASSLDGPTKTF
TGTGCCAGCAGCTTAGACGGGCCGACAAAAACCTTC
>TRBV9|TRBJ2-1|few|NA
CAIYHPRRGQFF
TGTGCCATTTATCACCCCCGGCGAGGGCAGTTCTTC
>TRBV9|TRBJ2-5|once|NA
CASSVGGPAETQYF
TGTGCCAGCAGCGTAGGTGGCCCCGCGGAGACCCAGTACTTC
>TRBV6-5|TRBJ1-2|NA|NA
CASEGWQESGYTF
TGTGCCAGCGAGGGCTGGCAGGAAAGTGGCTACACCTTC